This T cell receptor (beta chain) was documented in a study of T cells in Graves' hyperthyroidism and ophthalmopathy. The investigators amplified TCR beta CDR3 regions from RNA transcripts. HTBI primers were used for first-round RT-PCR of the TCR CDR3. One entry per CDR3 protein, called by TCRdb with MiXCR from the multiplex PCR reads. Counted here are around 400,000 distinct CDR3 sequences, 13% to 15% occurring once; the ten biggest clones make up under 25%. Diagnoses were made from clinical symptoms, serum measures (thyroxine and TRAb), thyroid ultrasound and orbital computed tomography. Germline V gene lookup returns CDR1 SGHRS and CDR2 YFSETQ. CDR3 length: 15 residues. The ends lost 0 bases at V and 4 bases at J; junction bases unmatched: 2. This clonotype was counted many times.

This receptor was taken from a woman aged 60-75 years with Graves' ophthalmopathy. Sequenced: blood. V and J are TRBV5-1 and TRBJ2-3; 10 bases match TRBD1. In DNA form, the CDR3 reads TGCGCCAGCAGCTTGGTGGGGACAGGGGCAGATACGCAGTATTTT. Protein: CASSLVGTGADTQYF.